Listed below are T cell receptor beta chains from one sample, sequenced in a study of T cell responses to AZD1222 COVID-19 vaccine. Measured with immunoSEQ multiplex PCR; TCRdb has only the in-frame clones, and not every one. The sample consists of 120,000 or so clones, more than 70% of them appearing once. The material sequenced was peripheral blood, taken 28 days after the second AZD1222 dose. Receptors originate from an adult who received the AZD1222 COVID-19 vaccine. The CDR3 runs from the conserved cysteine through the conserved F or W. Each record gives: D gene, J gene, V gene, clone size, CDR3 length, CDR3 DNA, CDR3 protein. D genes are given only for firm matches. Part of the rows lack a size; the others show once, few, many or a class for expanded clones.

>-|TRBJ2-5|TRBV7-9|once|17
TGTGCCAGCAGCCCCCACCCTGAGGGCCGATTCCAAGAGACCCAGTACTTC
CASSPHPEGRFQETQYF
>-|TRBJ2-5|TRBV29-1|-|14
TGCAGCGTTGGTAGCCTCGGGGTTCAAGAGACCCAGTACTTC
CSVGSLGVQETQYF
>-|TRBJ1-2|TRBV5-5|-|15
TGTGCCAGCAGCCGGGCCTTTGGGGTTAACTATGGCTACACCTTC
CASSRAFGVNYGYTF
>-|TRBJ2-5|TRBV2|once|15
TGTGCCAGCAGAAGGGGGTTCCAAGAACAAGAGACCCAGTACTTC
CASRRGFQEQETQYF
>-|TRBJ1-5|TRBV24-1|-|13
TGTGCCACCAGTGTAGGGTGGGATCAGCCCCAGCATTTT
CATSVGWDQPQHF
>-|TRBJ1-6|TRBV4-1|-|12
TGCGCCAGCAGCGAATATAATTCACCCCTCCACTTT
CASSEYNSPLHF
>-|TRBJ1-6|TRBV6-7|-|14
TGTGAAACCCCGGCGGCAGGACATAATTCACCCCTCCACTTT
CETPAAGHNSPLHF
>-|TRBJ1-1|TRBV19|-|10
TGTGCCGTAAGGCACACTGAAGCTTTCTTT
CAVRHTEAFF
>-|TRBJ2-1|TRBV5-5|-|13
TGTGCCAGCAGCTCCGGCATTCGTGCCACCCAGTTCTTC
CASSSGIRATQFF
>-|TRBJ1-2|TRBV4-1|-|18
TGCGCCAGCAGCCAAGATTGGCTCCGCGGTCGGGGGAACTATGGCTACACCTTC
CASSQDWLRGRGNYGYTF
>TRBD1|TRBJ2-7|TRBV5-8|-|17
TGTGCCAGCAGCTCTATACAAACAGGGGAAAGCTCCTACGAGCAGTACTTC
CASSSIQTGESSYEQYF
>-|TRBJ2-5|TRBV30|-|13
TGTGCCTGGGCCCCCAGCAGTCAAGAGACCCAGTACTTC
CAWAPSSQETQYF
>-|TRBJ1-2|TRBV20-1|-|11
TGCAGTGCTCCCCGCCGCCGCATCTACACCTTC
CSAPRRRIYTF
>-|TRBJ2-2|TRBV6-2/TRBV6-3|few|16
TGTGCCAGCAGTTATGAGTCTCACATCAACACCGGGGAGCTGTTTTTT
CASSYESHINTGELFF
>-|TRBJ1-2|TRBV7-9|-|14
TGTGCCAGCAGCCCTGCCAGGGGAGGCCGGGGCTACACCTTC
CASSPARGGRGYTF
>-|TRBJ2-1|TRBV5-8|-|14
TGTGCCAGCAGTTTCCCCGGGGGAAGGAATGAGCAGTTCTTC
CASSFPGGRNEQFF
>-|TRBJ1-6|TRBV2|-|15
TGTGCCAGCAGTGGAGCTATCTCCTATAATTCACCCCTCCACTTT
CASSGAISYNSPLHF
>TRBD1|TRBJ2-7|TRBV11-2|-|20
TGTGCCAGCAGCTTAGAGGGGGTGTGGGACAGGGGCCAAAGCTCCTACGAGCAGTACTTC
CASSLEGVWDRGQSSYEQYF
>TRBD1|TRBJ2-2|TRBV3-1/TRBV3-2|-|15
TGTGCCAGCAGCCAAGGGACAGGGAACACCGGGGAGCTGTTTTTT
CASSQGTGNTGELFF
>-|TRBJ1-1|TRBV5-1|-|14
TGCGCCAGCAGCCGGGGGGGTATGAACACTGAAGCTTTCTTT
CASSRGGMNTEAFF
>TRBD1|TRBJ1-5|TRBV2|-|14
TGTGCCAGCAGCGGACAGGGGGCCGATCAGCCCCAGCATTTT
CASSGQGADQPQHF
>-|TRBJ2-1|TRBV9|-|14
TGTGCCAGCAGCCCCAGGGTGTTCACCAATGAGCAGTTCTTC
CASSPRVFTNEQFF
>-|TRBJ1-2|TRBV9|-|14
TGTGCCAGCAGCGTAAGCGCCACTAACTATGGCTACACCTTC
CASSVSATNYGYTF
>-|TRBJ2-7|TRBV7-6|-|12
TGTGCCAGCAGCTCCGGGGCCTTGGAGCAGTACTTC
CASSSGALEQYF
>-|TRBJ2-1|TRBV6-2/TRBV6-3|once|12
TGTGCCAGCAGTTACCCTCCGAATGAGCAGTTCTTC
CASSYPPNEQFF
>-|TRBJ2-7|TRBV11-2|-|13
TGTGCCAGCAGCCTCCGGGCCTACTACGAGCAGTACTTC
CASSLRAYYEQYF
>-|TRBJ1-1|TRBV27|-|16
TGTGCCAGCAGTTTAGAAGGGGGGTTCTTGAACACTGAAGCTTTCTTT
CASSLEGGFLNTEAFF
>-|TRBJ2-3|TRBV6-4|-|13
TGTGCCAGCAGTGCGAGTGGCACAGATACGCAGTATTTT
CASSASGTDTQYF
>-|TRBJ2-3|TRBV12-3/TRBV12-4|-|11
TGTGCCAGCAGTTCGCCTGATACGCAGTATTTT
CASSSPDTQYF
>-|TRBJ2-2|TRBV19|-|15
TGTGCCAGTAGTATTTCTGTGGTGAACACCGGGGAGCTGTTTTTT
CASSISVVNTGELFF
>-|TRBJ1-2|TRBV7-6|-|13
TGTGCCAGCAGCTTTCCGGGGGGCTATGGCTACACCTTC
CASSFPGGYGYTF
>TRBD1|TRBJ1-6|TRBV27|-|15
TGTGCCAGCAGTTTTTTTGCTCAGGGGGAGTCCCCCCTCCACTTT
CASSFFAQGESPLHF
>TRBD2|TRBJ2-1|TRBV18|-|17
TGTGCCAGCTCACGGTCTAGCGGGACGATCCCGAACTATGAGCAGTTCTTC
CASSRSSGTIPNYEQFF
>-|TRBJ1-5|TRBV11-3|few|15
TGTGCCAGCAGCTGGCGGTTTGGGAAAAATCAGCCCCAGCATTTT
CASSWRFGKNQPQHF
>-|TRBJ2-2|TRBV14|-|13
TGTGCCAGCAGCCAAACGGGCACCGGGGAGCTGTTTTTT
CASSQTGTGELFF
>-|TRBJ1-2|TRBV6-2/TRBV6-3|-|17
TGTGCCAGCAGTTACGCATCCAACAGGGCGTACAACTATGGCTACACCTTC
CASSYASNRAYNYGYTF
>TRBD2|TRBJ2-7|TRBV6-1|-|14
TGTGCCAGCAGTGAAGAGGCGGGGGGTGGCGAGCAGTACTTC
CASSEEAGGGEQYF
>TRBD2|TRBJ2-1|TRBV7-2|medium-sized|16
TGTGCCAGCAGTTACACTAGCGGAGGGGGCTACAATGAGCAGTTCTTC
CASSYTSGGGYNEQFF
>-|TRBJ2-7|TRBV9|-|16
TGTGCCAGCAGCGTAGGCCCCTCGATGAGCTCCTACGAGCAGTACTTC
CASSVGPSMSSYEQYF
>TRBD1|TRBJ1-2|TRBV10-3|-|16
TGTGCCATCACGGACCCTGGACAGGTAGTTAACTATGGCTACACCTTC
CAITDPGQVVNYGYTF
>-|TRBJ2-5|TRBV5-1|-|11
TGCGCCAGCAGCCTGCAAGAGACCCAGTACTTC
CASSLQETQYF
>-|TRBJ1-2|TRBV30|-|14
TGTGCCTGGAGTGTACCGGGGCAATCCTATGGCTACACCTTC
CAWSVPGQSYGYTF
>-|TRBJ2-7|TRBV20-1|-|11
TGCAGTGGAGAGGGTTCCTACGAGCAGTACTTC
CSGEGSYEQYF
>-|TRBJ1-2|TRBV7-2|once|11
TGTGCCAGCAGAGTACAGGGTCACTACACCTTC
CASRVQGHYTF
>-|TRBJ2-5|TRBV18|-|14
TGTGCCAGCTCACCAGACAGCGTACGGGAGACCCAGTACTTC
CASSPDSVRETQYF
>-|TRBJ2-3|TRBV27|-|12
TGTGCCAGCAGGGGCCCTGCCGATACGCAGTATTTT
CASRGPADTQYF
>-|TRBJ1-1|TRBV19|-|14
TGTGCCAGTAGTATCGAAAGGGGGGTCACTGAAGCTTTCTTT
CASSIERGVTEAFF
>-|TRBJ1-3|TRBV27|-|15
TGTGCCAGCAAAAAGGACGGTCGCTCTGGAAACACCATATATTTT
CASKKDGRSGNTIYF
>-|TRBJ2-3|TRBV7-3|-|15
TGTGCCAGCAGCCGGGGGGACACCCGCACAGATACGCAGTATTTT
CASSRGDTRTDTQYF
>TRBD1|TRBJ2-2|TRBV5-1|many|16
TGCGCCAGCAGCTCTCCGGGACAGGGGAGCACCGGGGAGCTGTTTTTT
CASSSPGQGSTGELFF
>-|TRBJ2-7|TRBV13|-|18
TGTGCCAGCAGCTCGCAGTCATGGGGGCCCGATTTTTCCTACGAGCAGTACTTC
CASSSQSWGPDFSYEQYF
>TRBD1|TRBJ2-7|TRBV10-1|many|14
TGCGCCAGCAGTGAGTCGCTGGACAGGGACGAGCAGTACTTC
CASSESLDRDEQYF
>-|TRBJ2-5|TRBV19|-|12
TGTGCCAGTAGGGGCGGAGAAGAGACCCAGTACTTC
CASRGGEETQYF
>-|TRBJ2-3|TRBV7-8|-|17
TGTGCCAGCAGCCTCGCAGGTCATCGCGGAAGCACAGATACGCAGTATTTT
CASSLAGHRGSTDTQYF
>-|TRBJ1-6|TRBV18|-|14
TGTGCCAGCTCACCTGGCAGGGTTAATTCACCCCTCCACTTT
CASSPGRVNSPLHF
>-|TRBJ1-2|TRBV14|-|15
TGTGCCAGCAGCCAAGAATCGTCAGGGTGGTCTGGCTACACCTTC
CASSQESSGWSGYTF
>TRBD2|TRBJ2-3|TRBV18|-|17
TGTGCCAGCTCACCACCCGCGGGAGGGCCTAGCACAGATACGCAGTATTTT
CASSPPAGGPSTDTQYF